The source of this TCR beta chain is a study of Ad26.COV2.S vaccination and SARS-CoV-2 variants. Turning to the study itself: Doses of Ad26.COV2.S were injected into muscle once or twice, 56 days apart.

Clones were sequenced by immunoSEQ multiplex PCR, and TCRdb holds only the in-frame ones, with some missing. The table shows fewer than 600,000 clones, with 70% to 90% occurring only once. CDR1 is KGHSH and CDR2 is LQKENI in the germline V gene. Trimming removed 2 bases at V and 1 base at J, with 11 bases between. The CDR3 sequence is 16 residues long. Findings and limits, study-wide: It is possible that the TCR breadth and depth analyses underestimated the total T cell responses.

This clone occurred a few times. Its target is not known. The treatment was: about 20 received Ad26.COV2.S at low or high dose, single or two shots; about 5 received placebo; per-sample allocation not given. Samples were taken on day 63 after the first vaccine or placebo injection. The chain is built from TRBV18 and TRBJ2-2; TRBD1 is a possible D gene (6 bases). The clonotype comes from a person aged 18 to 65 who received the Ad26.COV2.S COVID-19 vaccine or a placebo. This specimen was peripheral blood, taken in a trial of Ad26.COV2.S vaccine versus placebo. The chain's CDR3 is CASSPEGVMNTGELFF. The CDR3 coding sequence is TGTGCCAGCTCACCAGAGGGGGTTATGAACACCGGGGAGCTGTTTTTT.